The 13 T cell receptor beta chains reported below all come from one sample, sequenced in a study of CD8 T cells in ankylosing spondylitis. TCRdb reanalysed the 5' RACE reads using MiXCR and keeps one entry per CDR3 protein. The table has about 130,000 distinct CDR3 sequences, 7.3% seen once. The sequenced material came from blood, either unsorted or a sorted T cell fraction (not recorded which). These receptors originate from a female donor with ankylosing spondylitis or in good health (not recorded which).

This clonotype was counted at least ten times. The V gene is TRBV7-2, the J gene TRBJ2-4, with 11 bases identical to TRBD1. From germline, CDR1 is SGHTA and CDR2 FQGNSA. Unmatched junction bases numbered 4, after V lost 2 bases and J lost 10 bases. This CDR3 comprises 14 residues. CDR3 region: CASSLMGTGGIQYF. CDR3 sequence (DNA): TGTGCCAGCAGCTTAATGGGGACAGGGGGGATTCAGTACTTC.

This clonotype was seen repeatedly, ten times or more. J is TRBJ1-3 and V is TRBV4-3; weak D call: TRBD1 (6 bases). Germline CDR1 and CDR2: LGHNA and YSLEER. V was clipped by 0 bases and J by 4 bases, with 10 bases between them. The CDR3 sequence is 15 residues long. CDR3: CASSQEGGRGNTIYF. In DNA form, the CDR3 reads TGCGCCAGCAGCCAAGAAGGGGGGCGAGGAAACACCATATATTTT.

This clonotype has only a few counts. The V call is TRBV7-6, the J call TRBJ1-1, with 8 bases fitting TRBD1. Germline CDR1 reads SGHVS; CDR2 reads FNYEAQ. This CDR3 has 15 residues. V was clipped by 5 bases and J by 5 bases; unmatched bases: 10. CDR3: CASSPQTGAWTEAFF. The CDR3 DNA is TGTGCCAGCAGCCCCCAGACAGGGGCTTGGACTGAAGCTTTCTTT.

This clonotype was seen at least ten times. V gene TRBV12-3 or TRBV12-4 combines with J gene TRBJ2-7, with 7 bases aligning to TRBD1. The V gene end was trimmed by 3 bases and the J gene end by 2 bases; junction bases not matched to a gene: 10. The CDR3 extends over 16 amino acids. As DNA, the CDR3 is TGTGCCAGCAGTTTCTCGCCGAGACAGGGCACCTACGAGCAGTACTTC. This sequence encodes CASSFSPRQGTYEQYF.

This clonotype was observed at least ten times. The rearrangement links TRBV6-1 to TRBJ1-1; D call uncertain. Germline-derived CDR1 and CDR2 are MNHNS and SASEGT. CDR3 length: 14 amino acids. The V gene lost 5 bases and the J gene lost 4 bases, with 14 bases spanning the gap. In DNA form, the CDR3 reads TGTGCCAGCAGTCCCCAGAGGGTCGGCACTGAAGCTTTCTTT. Protein sequence: CASSPQRVGTEAFF.

This clonotype was seen a few times. CDR3 bases: TGTGCCAGCACCCAGGGAGGGTTCCTCTCTGGGGCCAACGTCCTGACTTTC. Translated: CASTQGGFLSGANVLTF. The chain links TRBV6-1 to TRBJ2-6; 7 bases are a match to TRBD2. Unmatched junction bases numbered 9, after V lost 7 bases and J lost 0 bases. This CDR3 spans 17 amino acids. Germline V lookup: CDR1 MNHNS, CDR2 SASEGT.

This clonotype was seen repeatedly, ten times or more. The chain has TRBV28 and TRBJ1-5, with 7 bases fitting TRBD1. The CDR3 spans 15 residues. Per the germline V gene, CDR1 is MDHEN and CDR2 is SYDVKM. V trimming: 6 bases; J trimming: 1 base; junction bases outside the gene matches: 6. CDR3 region: CASRETGISNQPQHF. The DNA of the CDR3 is TGTGCCAGCAGGGAGACAGGGATAAGCAATCAGCCCCAGCATTTT.

This clonotype was observed many times. The chain combines TRBV7-2 with TRBJ2-3; the D is unclear. V lost 6 bases to trimming and J lost 3 bases, with 10 bases between them. The CDR3 totals 13 residues. Looked up from germline, CDR1 is SGHTA and CDR2 is FQGNSA. The DNA for the CDR3 is TGTGCCAGCAGACCGGTGGGGACAGATACGCAGTATTTT. Translated, it gives CASRPVGTDTQYF. Together with reference TRBV7-2 and TRBJ2-3, the CDR3 gives the full variable domain: GAGVSQSPSNKVTEKGKDVELRCDPISGHTALYWYRQSLGQGLEFLIYFQGNSAPDKSGLPSDRFSAERTGGSVSTLTIQRTQQEDSAVYLCASRPVGTDTQYFGPGTRLTVL.

In its sample, this clonotype was seen many times. The chain uses TRBV14 and TRBJ2-1, with 9 bases aligning to TRBD2. Germline CDR1 reads SGHDN; CDR2 reads FVKESK. The trim removed 2 bases at V and 5 bases at J, leaving 22 bases unmatched. There are 21 residues in the CDR3. CDR3 sequence reads: CASSQNQMWKKRGARDNEQFF. Written as DNA, the CDR3 is TGTGCCAGCAGCCAAAACCAAATGTGGAAAAAGCGGGGGGCTAGGGACAATGAGCAGTTCTTC.

This clonotype has a count of ten or more. The rearrangement uses TRBV5-1 and TRBJ1-1; 12 positions match TRBD1. Per the germline V gene, CDR1 is SGHRS and CDR2 is YFSETQ. The CDR3 runs to 15 residues. The ends lost 4 bases at V and 5 bases at J; junction bases unmatched: 6. The chain's CDR3 is CASSRGQGAWTEAFF. The CDR3 DNA reads as TGCGCCAGCAGCCGGGGACAGGGGGCCTGGACTGAAGCTTTCTTT.

This clonotype was seen at least ten times. The chain couples TRBV20-1 to TRBJ2-3; TRBD2 matches 8 bases. J gave up 5 bases and V 2 bases, and 12 bases lay outside the gene matches. Germline V CDR1 and CDR2: DFQATT, SNEGSKA (reference sequence). The CDR3 length is 16 residues. The CDR3 nucleotides are TGCAGTGCTAGAAGGCGGGACGGGGGGGCGGAAGATACGCAGTATTTT. Translation: CSARRRDGGAEDTQYF.

This clonotype showed up just a few times. The chain employs TRBV28 and TRBJ1-4; 7 bases are shared with TRBD1. V gave up 6 bases and J gave up 7 bases; unmatched junction bases: 5. The CDR3 is 13 residues long. In germline, CDR1 is MDHEN, CDR2 SYDVKM. CDR3 DNA: TGTGCCAGCAGCGGGACAGAAGGTGAAAAACTGTTTTTT. It yields the protein CASSGTEGEKLFF.

Only a few counts were recorded for this clonotype. The chain recombines TRBV29-1 with TRBJ2-5; 9 bases are shared with TRBD1. CDR3 length: 14 residues. Germline lookup yields CDR1 SQVTM and CDR2 ANQGSEA. V was pared by 4 bases and J by 2 bases, with 5 bases of the junction left unmatched. The CDR3 sequence is CSVALTGGQETQYF. The CDR3 DNA sequence: TGCAGCGTTGCCCTGACAGGGGGGCAAGAGACCCAGTACTTC.